Below, 10 T cell receptor beta chains from the same sample are listed, as sequenced in a study of shared clonotypes between healthy human individuals. The assay was immunoSEQ multiplex PCR, and TCRdb's table has in-frame clones only and misses some. The table records 1 million to 1.3 million clones, around three quarters of them present only once. The sequencing sample was made of memory CD4+ T cells from PBMCs. Documented subset: CD45RA-negative fraction. These receptor sequences come from a man younger than 35 in good health. Some clones in this sample may be carry-over from other donors' samples.

This clone was seen once. Other DNA variants within this sample encode the same CDR3. This chain joins TRBV6-5 and TRBJ2-6; TRBD2 is a possible D gene (6 bases). The CDR3 is 14 residues long. Per the germline V gene, CDR1 is MNHEY and CDR2 is SVGAGI. V was shortened by 6 bases and J by 0 bases, with 6 bases between the two germline ends. CDR3 sequence (DNA): TGTGCCAGCAGCGGGGGCTCTGGGGCCAACGTCCTGACTTTC. Translated: CASSGGSGANVLTF.

The chain has TRBV2 and TRBJ2-3; D might be TRBD1 or TRBD2, each matching 7 bases. This CDR3 contains 17 residues. Per germline, CDR1 SNHLY and CDR2 FYNNEI. V was shortened by 9 bases and J by 1 base, with 23 bases between the two germline ends. The chain's CDR3 is CASTSQGGLMGTDTQYF. The CDR3 nucleotides read TGTGCCAGTACATCTCAGGGGGGACTAATGGGCACAGATACGCAGTATTTT.

This CDR3 reads CASSHGQGRVETQYF. DNA of the CDR3: TGTGCCAGCAGCCACGGACAGGGGAGGGTTGAGACCCAGTACTTC. This chain links TRBV6-5 with TRBJ2-5; 9 positions match TRBD1. Germline loops: CDR1 MNHEY, CDR2 SVGAGI. The V gene end was trimmed by 6 bases and the J gene end by 5 bases; junction bases not matched to a gene: 10. The CDR3 contains 15 residues.

With respect to this clone: In the same sample, other DNA sequences code for this CDR3. This chain uses TRBV2 with TRBJ1-2; perhaps TRBD1 as D (5 bases). Trimming cost V 6 bases and J 3 bases, with 8 bases left between them. The CDR3 covers 12 residues. CDR1 and CDR2 (germline): SNHLY, FYNNEI. This CDR3 is CASSAQDYGYTF. CDR3 in DNA: TGTGCCAGCAGCGCACAGGACTATGGCTACACCTTC.

The table lists this clone with a few counts. The chain employs TRBV4-3 and TRBJ2-3; D perhaps matches TRBD2 (7 bases). Germline V gene lookup returns CDR1 LGHNA and CDR2 YSLEER. V was pared by 2 bases and J by 5 bases, with 14 bases between. This CDR3 spans 15 amino acids. As DNA, the CDR3 is TGCGCCAGCAGCCAAATGGGAGGGGGGGTAGATACGCAGTATTTT. Amino acids: CASSQMGGGVDTQYF.

The genes are TRBV7-2 and TRBJ2-5, with a tentative D call TRBD2 (5 bases). The V end was cut by 5 bases, the J end by 9 bases, with 10 bases between. The CDR3 is 11 amino acids. Germline CDR1 and CDR2: SGHTA and FQGNSA. The CDR3 DNA follows: TGTGCCAGCAGCGAGGAGGTGGCCCAGTACTTC. It encodes CASSEEVAQYF.

CDR3 region: CASSRESRDGAYEQYF. The CDR3 nucleotides are TGTGCCAGCAGCAGGGAGAGCCGGGACGGAGCCTACGAGCAGTACTTC. V is TRBV5-5 and J is TRBJ2-7, with D perhaps given as TRBD1 or TRBD2 (5 bases each). Germline lookup yields CDR1 SGHKS and CDR2 YYEKEE (reference sequence). CDR3 length: 16 residues. V was pared by 4 bases and J by 2 bases, with 19 bases between. The variable domain in full, completed from reference TRBV5-5 and TRBJ2-7, reads DAGVTQSPTHLIKTRGQQVTLRCSPISGHKSVSWYQQVLGQGPQFIFQYYEKEERGRGNFPDRFSARQFPNYSSELNVNALLLGDSALYLCASSRESRDGAYEQYFGPGTRLTVT.

CDR3 in DNA: TGTGCCAGCAGCTTGGAACGCGGGCAGGGCTACGAGCAGTACTTC. Translating gives CASSLERGQGYEQYF. The gene calls are TRBV5-4 and TRBJ2-7; the D gene could be TRBD1 or TRBD2 (5 bases each). This CDR3 spans 15 amino acids. Trimming cost V 0 bases and J 3 bases, with 13 bases left between them. Germline CDR1 is SGHNT and CDR2 is YYREEE (reference sequence).

This CDR3 is CASNGGAPDTEAFF. CDR3 nucleotide sequence: TGTGCCAGCAATGGGGGGGCCCCGGACACTGAAGCTTTCTTT. The chain combines TRBV5-8 with TRBJ1-1; tentatively, D is TRBD1 (6 bases). Looked up from germline, CDR1 is SGHTS and CDR2 is YDEGEE. Trimming shortened V by 6 bases and J by 3 bases, and 15 bases separated the two germline ends. The CDR3 extends over 14 amino acids. Full variable domain (outside the CDR3, taken from reference TRBV5-8 and TRBJ1-1): EAGVTQSPTHLIKTRGQQATLRCSPISGHTSVYWYQQALGLGLQFLLWYDEGEERNRGNFPPRFSGRQFPNYSSELNVNALELEDSALYLCASNGGAPDTEAFFGQGTRLTVV.

This clone was picked up many times. This chain joins TRBV7-3 and TRBJ2-3, with TRBD1 identical over 7 bases. CDR3 size: 15 residues. V was clipped by 5 bases and J by 2 bases; unmatched bases: 7. Germline CDR1 is SGHTA and CDR2 is FQGTGA. For the CDR3, the DNA is TGTGCCAGCAGCGCCCGACAGGGAACCACAGATACGCAGTATTTT. It specifies CASSARQGTTDTQYF.